The 18 T cell receptor beta chains presented below share a single source sample, sequenced in a study of CD8 T cells in ankylosing spondylitis (dated by TCRdb to about 2017). Libraries came from 5' RACE. Sequencing instrument: Illumina HiSeq 2500. The public reads were quality trimmed at Q25 with fastp and then assembled into clones with MiXCR by TCRdb, keeping productive beta chains. One record per CDR3 amino acid sequence lists the most common genes and DNA. This sample is represented by a few hundred thousand distinct CDR3 sequences; 7% to 9% of them were singletons. Roughly 14% of the sample is taken by the ten largest. Broader findings and caveats from the paper: A TCR beta motif made up of several highly homologous amino acid variants appeared to be characteristic of blood from ankylosing spondylitis patients.

Which antigens these TCRs recognize remains unknown. Specimen: blood, either unsorted or a sorted T cell fraction (not recorded which). The receptors were sampled from a male donor with ankylosing spondylitis.

In its sample, this clonotype was seen a few times. This chain uses TRBV5-1 with TRBJ2-5, with 10 bases fitting TRBD2. Trimming at V came to 2 bases and at J to 4 bases, leaving 5 bases not matched to a gene. The CDR3 has 15 amino acids. Germline V gene lookup returns CDR1 SGHRS and CDR2 YFSETQ. CDR3 DNA sequence: TGCGCCAGCAGCTTAGCTAGCGGGAGAGGAGAGACCCAGTACTTC. Its translation: CASSLASGRGETQYF.

The chain is built from TRBV5-6 and TRBJ2-3; no clear D gene. V lost 1 base and J 6 bases, leaving 6 bases between the germline ends. The CDR3 spans 12 residues. Germline assignment: CDR1 SGHDT and CDR2 YYEEEE. CDR3 DNA: TGTGCCAGCAGCTTGCCCTGGGATACGCAGTATTTT. It yields the protein CASSLPWDTQYF.

The rearrangement links TRBV29-1 to TRBJ1-2; D remains unclear. Germline CDR1 and CDR2: SQVTM and ANQGSEA. The length of the CDR3 is 14 residues. Deletions cut 4 bases from V and 1 base from J, with 13 bases between. In nucleotides, the CDR3 is TGCAGCGTTGGGTACCGGGCGCGTAACTATGGCTACACCTTC. This encodes CSVGYRARNYGYTF.

This clonotype has only a few counts. The chain has TRBV4-1 and TRBJ1-1, with D possibly matching TRBD1 (5 bases). Germline-derived CDR1 and CDR2 are MGHRA and YSYEKL. CDR3 length: 14 residues. Trimming pared 1 base from V and 4 bases from J, leaving 10 bases between. The DNA for the CDR3 is TGCGCCAGCAGCCAAGGGGGGTGGACCACTGAAGCTTTCTTT. It specifies CASSQGGWTTEAFF.

This clonotype was observed a few times. The genes are TRBV7-2 and TRBJ1-5; D perhaps matches TRBD1 (5 bases). V was trimmed by 3 bases and J by 7 bases, leaving 16 bases between them. Looked up from germline, CDR1 is SGHTA and CDR2 is FQGNSA. This CDR3 contains 15 residues. The CDR3, as DNA: TGTGCCAGCAGCTTTACAGGTGCGAGTCACCAGCCCCAGCATTTT. It translates to CASSFTGASHQPQHF.

This clonotype was counted only a few times. For the CDR3, the DNA is TGCAGTGCCGCGCAAATACGGCCGAACACCGGGGAGCTGTTTTTT. As protein: CSAAQIRPNTGELFF. J is TRBJ2-2 and V is TRBV20-1; D is ambiguous. The CDR3 runs 15 residues. The V and J ends lost 6 bases and 0 bases respectively, with 14 bases between them. The germline CDR1 and CDR2 sequences are DFQATT and SNEGSKA (reference sequence).

Only a few counts were recorded for this clonotype. The chain carries TRBV6-1 and TRBJ2-1; 7 nucleotides align to TRBD2. There are 16 residues in the CDR3. Trimming at V came to 6 bases and at J to 0 bases, leaving 8 bases not matched to a gene. From germline, CDR1 is MNHNS and CDR2 SASEGT. CDR3 amino acids: CASSRTSASSYNEQFF. The CDR3 DNA sequence: TGTGCCAGCAGCCGAACTAGCGCGAGCTCCTACAATGAGCAGTTCTTC.

This chain connects TRBV5-1 to TRBJ2-1; 10 bases line up with TRBD1. J gave up 3 bases and V 4 bases, and 4 bases lay outside the gene matches. Looked up from germline, CDR1 is SGHRS and CDR2 is YFSETQ. This CDR3 is 15 amino acids long. CDR3 nucleotide sequence: TGCGCCAGCAGCCGCGGACAGGGGGGCTACAATGAGCAGTTCTTC. Its translation is CASSRGQGGYNEQFF.

The chain is built from TRBV10-3 and TRBJ2-3, with D unclear. The CDR3 has 14 amino acids. Trimming pared 3 bases from V and 9 bases from J, leaving 16 bases between. Germline V gene data show CDR1 as ENHRY and CDR2 as SYGVKD. The CDR3 spells CAISDLGTPPTQYF. In DNA form, the CDR3 reads TGTGCCATCAGTGACCTGGGCACCCCACCAACGCAGTATTTT.

A few counts support this clonotype. This rearrangement joins TRBV3-1 to TRBJ2-6; a weak D match, TRBD2 (6 bases). This CDR3 has 16 amino acids. V was clipped by 6 bases and J by 1 base, with 13 bases between them. CDR1 LGHDT and CDR2 YNNKEL come from the germline V gene (reference sequence). The CDR3 protein is CASSPRENSGANVLTF. The DNA of the CDR3 is TGTGCCAGCAGTCCACGGGAGAATTCTGGGGCCAACGTCCTGACTTTC.

This clonotype was seen ten or more times. CDR3 residues: CSAHSLLSQGTPYEQYF. The CDR3 nucleotides read TGCAGCGCACACTCCCTTTTGAGTCAGGGGACTCCCTACGAGCAGTACTTC. V and J are TRBV29-1 and TRBJ2-7; TRBD1 or TRBD2 may be the D gene (6 bases each). Germline V lookup: CDR1 SQVTM, CDR2 ANQGSEA. The CDR3 consists of 17 residues. V was shortened by 7 bases and J by 2 bases, with 27 bases between the two germline ends.

V and J are TRBV2 and TRBJ2-1; D is unclear. The CDR3 runs 14 residues. Germline-derived CDR1 and CDR2 are SNHLY and FYNNEI. The ends were cut back, 6 bases at V and 0 bases at J, with 9 bases in the middle. This CDR3 is CASREQNSYNEQFF. In nucleotides, the CDR3 is TGTGCCAGCAGGGAGCAAAACTCCTACAATGAGCAGTTCTTC.

The rearrangement links TRBV4-2 to TRBJ2-7, with TRBD1 matching 8 bases. The CDR3 sequence is 17 residues long. The V gene's germline CDR1 is LGHNA and CDR2 YNFKEQ. With V trimmed by 4 bases and J by 0 bases, 11 bases remained unmatched. The CDR3 region has the DNA TGTGCCAGCAGCCTTTTGCAGGGGGCCGACCCCTCCTACGAGCAGTACTTC. Its translation: CASSLLQGADPSYEQYF.

The genes are TRBV4-1 and TRBJ1-5; 7 bases agree with TRBD1. Germline CDR1 reads MGHRA; CDR2 reads YSYEKL. Unmatched junction bases numbered 5, after V lost 0 bases and J lost 6 bases. The CDR3 contains 15 residues. In nucleotides, the CDR3 is TGCGCCAGCAGCCAAGAGGAAAGGGGGCGTCAGCCCCAGCATTTT. It encodes CASSQEERGRQPQHF.

This clonotype was counted only a few times. This chain connects TRBV12-3 or TRBV12-4 to TRBJ1-1; the D is unclear. With 4 bases removed from V and 1 base from J, the gap between germline ends came to 10 bases. The CDR3 is made up of 14 amino acids. DNA of the CDR3: TGTGCCAGCAGTTACGACACCGGGAACACTGAAGCTTTCTTT. Its protein is CASSYDTGNTEAFF.

Ten or more counts support this clonotype. The V and J genes are TRBV27 and TRBJ2-2; 7 bases align to TRBD2. The CDR3 sequence is 18 residues long. The J segment lost 6 bases and the V segment lost 5 bases, leaving 18 bases of the junction unmatched. Germline values: CDR1 MNHEY, CDR2 SMNVEV (reference sequence). The CDR3 here is CASSPAAWGGLMAGELFF. In nucleotides, the CDR3 is TGTGCCAGCAGTCCCGCCGCTTGGGGAGGGCTTATGGCCGGGGAGCTGTTTTTT.

This chain connects TRBV12-3 or TRBV12-4 to TRBJ1-1; D is perhaps TRBD1 (5 bases). With 5 bases removed from V and 5 bases from J, the gap between germline ends came to 18 bases. The CDR3 has 15 amino acids. The CDR3 loop is CASSPGDLTDTEAFF. CDR3 nucleotide sequence: TGTGCCAGCAGTCCTGGGGACCTCACGGATACTGAAGCTTTCTTT.

V gene TRBV7-2 combines with J gene TRBJ1-1; 7 nucleotides align to TRBD1. The V and J ends lost 1 base and 3 bases, in that order; junction bases with no gene match: 5. Germline CDR1 and CDR2: SGHTA and FQGNSA. The CDR3 is 15 residues long. As DNA, the CDR3 is TGTGCCAGCAGCTTAGAGTCCGGGACAGACACTGAAGCTTTCTTT. Residues: CASSLESGTDTEAFF.